This is a list of T cell receptor beta chains from one sample in a study of brain T cells in children with intractable seizures. Profiled with immunoSEQ multiplex PCR; TCRdb holds only in-frame clones, not every one. The table includes 70,000 to 85,000 clones, 91% detected once. The material sequenced was peripheral blood, taken at surgery. Receptor source: a girl aged 2-9 years with Rasmussen encephalitis and intractable seizures. Both conserved end residues are part of each CDR3. The order of the fields is clone size, V gene, J gene, D gene, CDR3 protein, CDR3 DNA. The D gene is left open where the match is weak. Size is stated for part of the rows, as once, few or many counts, or as a class when the clone is expanded.

NA	TRBV20-1	TRBJ1-3	TRBD1	CSASAGTGRSGNTIYF	TGCAGTGCTAGTGCCGGGACAGGGCGTTCTGGAAACACCATATATTTT
NA	TRBV27	TRBJ1-2	NA	CASSLNSANYGYTF	TGTGCCAGCAGTTTAAACTCTGCTAACTATGGCTACACCTTC
NA	TRBV2	TRBJ1-6	NA	CASSEEPVSYNSPLHF	TGTGCCAGCAGTGAAGAACCTGTCTCCTATAATTCACCCCTCCACTTT
NA	TRBV5-1	TRBJ2-1	NA	CASSLRDPYNEQFF	TGCGCCAGCAGCTTGAGGGACCCATACAATGAGCAGTTCTTC
NA	TRBV24-1	TRBJ2-7	NA	CATSDLHSYEQYF	TGTGCCACCAGTGATTTGCACAGCTACGAGCAGTACTTC
NA	TRBV5-5	TRBJ2-7	NA	CASSLYKQYF	TGTGCCAGCAGCTTGTACAAGCAGTACTTC
NA	TRBV18	TRBJ2-5	TRBD2	CASSGLAGPETQYF	TGTGCCAGCTCCGGACTAGCGGGACCAGAGACCCAGTACTTC
NA	TRBV25-1	TRBJ1-4	NA	CASSELGRTTSEKLFF	TGTGCCAGCAGTGAATTGGGCAGGACCACTAGTGAAAAACTGTTTTTT
NA	TRBV7-3	TRBJ2-1	TRBD2	CASSLTGTSGVYNEQFF	TGTGCCAGCAGCTTAACCGGGACTAGCGGGGTCTACAATGAGCAGTTCTTC
NA	TRBV28	TRBJ1-3	TRBD1	CASSLRTGLGNTIYF	TGTGCCAGCAGTTTAAGGACAGGACTTGGAAACACCATATATTTT
once	TRBV4-1	TRBJ1-1	TRBD1	CASSQEGQGDTEAFF	TGCGCCAGCAGCCAAGAGGGGCAGGGGGACACTGAAGCTTTCTTT
once	TRBV5-4	TRBJ2-1	TRBD2	CASSFGTSGKDEQFF	TGTGCCAGCAGCTTTGGGACTAGCGGGAAGGATGAGCAGTTCTTC
NA	TRBV19	TRBJ2-1	NA	CASSYSSIDLNNEQFF	TGTGCCAGTAGTTATAGTTCGATCGACCTAAACAATGAGCAGTTCTTC
once	TRBV7-9	TRBJ2-5	TRBD2	CASSPRTSGGALKETQYF	TGTGCCAGCAGCCCACGGACTAGCGGGGGGGCCCTTAAAGAGACCCAGTACTTC
NA	TRBV7-9	TRBJ1-2	TRBD1	CASSYGTGGASGGYTF	TGTGCCAGCAGCTACGGGACAGGGGGCGCATCGGGAGGCTACACCTTC
NA	TRBV6-5	TRBJ2-1	NA	CASSTFGGNEQFF	TGTGCCAGCAGTACCTTCGGGGGTAATGAGCAGTTCTTC
NA	TRBV19	TRBJ1-6	TRBD1	CASSIVGTGDSPLHF	TGTGCCAGTAGTATAGTGGGGACAGGGGACTCACCCCTCCACTTT
NA	TRBV19	TRBJ1-1	NA	CASSLLPGLEAFF	TGTGCCAGTAGCCTATTACCGGGTCTAGAAGCTTTCTTT
NA	TRBV27	TRBJ1-1	NA	CASSRGGWGTEAFF	TGTGCCAGCAGCAGGGGAGGGTGGGGCACTGAAGCTTTCTTT
NA	TRBV7-9	TRBJ2-7	NA	CASSLTYEQYF	TGTGCCAGCAGCCTTACCTACGAGCAGTACTTC
NA	TRBV19	TRBJ1-1	NA	CASSISSTRMNTEAFF	TGTGCCAGTAGTATATCGTCGACCAGGATGAACACTGAAGCTTTCTTT
NA	TRBV28	TRBJ2-2	TRBD2	CASTERGNTGELFF	TGTGCCAGCACGGAGCGGGGGAACACCGGGGAGCTGTTTTTT
NA	TRBV14	TRBJ2-1	NA	CASSQFGSYNEQFF	TGTGCCAGCAGCCAATTTGGGTCCTACAATGAGCAGTTCTTC
NA	TRBV6-5	TRBJ2-1	NA	CASSQISDEQFF	TGTGCCAGCAGCCAAATTTCCGATGAGCAGTTCTTC
few	TRBV29-1	TRBJ1-3	NA	CSVEDRGGNTIYF	TGCAGCGTTGAAGACAGGGGTGGAAACACCATATATTTT
NA	TRBV7-3	TRBJ2-6	NA	CASSLGGTAGANVLTF	TGTGCCAGCAGCTTAGGGGGGACAGCTGGGGCCAACGTCCTGACTTTC
NA	TRBV6-6	TRBJ2-1	TRBD1	CASSYSGTDPEQFF	TGTGCCAGCAGTTACTCCGGGACAGACCCGGAGCAGTTCTTC
once	TRBV3-1/TRBV3-2	TRBJ2-3	TRBD2	CASSRRGTDTQYF	TGTGCCAGCAGCCGGCGGGGGACAGATACGCAGTATTTT
medium-sized	TRBV5-4	TRBJ2-1	TRBD2	CASSFFGGVDEQFF	TGTGCCAGCAGCTTCTTCGGGGGGGTCGATGAGCAGTTCTTC
NA	TRBV3-1/TRBV3-2	TRBJ2-1	NA	CASSAAPTAQFF	TGTGCCAGCAGCGCCGCGCCGACAGCTCAGTTCTTC
NA	TRBV5-1	TRBJ2-1	TRBD2	CASSARLAGVNEQFF	TGCGCCAGCAGCGCAAGACTAGCGGGAGTTAATGAGCAGTTCTTC
NA	TRBV19	TRBJ2-2	NA	CASRGISGNTGELFF	TGTGCCAGTAGGGGAATTAGCGGCAACACCGGGGAGCTGTTTTTT
NA	TRBV10-1	TRBJ1-1	NA	CASSGGPPGSGTEAFF	TGCGCCAGCAGTGGAGGTCCTCCCGGGAGTGGCACTGAAGCTTTCTTT
NA	TRBV28	TRBJ2-7	NA	CASHAGGSYEQYF	TGTGCCAGCCACGCAGGGGGGTCCTACGAGCAGTACTTC
NA	TRBV5-6	TRBJ2-6	NA	CASSLVGVGSSGANVLTF	TGTGCCAGCAGCTTGGTGGGCGTAGGAAGCTCTGGGGCCAACGTCCTGACTTTC
NA	TRBV28	TRBJ2-2	TRBD2	CASTLAGGLGTGELFF	TGTGCCAGCACCCTAGCGGGGGGGCTCGGCACCGGGGAGCTGTTTTTT
NA	TRBV5-1	TRBJ1-6	TRBD1	CASSPGTAPGSPLHF	TGCGCCAGCAGCCCCGGGACAGCGCCTGGGTCACCCCTCCACTTT
NA	TRBV24-1	TRBJ2-2	NA	CATSDLDRTGELFF	TGTGCCACCAGTGATTTAGACCGCACCGGGGAGCTGTTTTTT
once	TRBV28	TRBJ1-6	TRBD1	CASSLLGIGTGDSPLHF	TGTGCCAGCAGTTTATTAGGTATCGGGACAGGGGATTCACCCCTCCACTTT
NA	TRBV27	TRBJ2-3	TRBD2	CASSRRGTSGVDTQYF	TGTGCCAGCAGTCGTCGAGGGACTAGCGGTGTAGATACGCAGTATTTT
NA	TRBV10-3	TRBJ2-2	TRBD2	CAISSGGAYTGELFF	TGTGCCATCAGTAGCGGGGGGGCGTACACCGGGGAGCTGTTTTTT
NA	TRBV7-6	TRBJ2-3	TRBD2	CASSSSSGLVNTQYF	TGTGCCAGCAGCTCCTCTAGCGGCTTGGTGAATACGCAGTATTTT
NA	TRBV27	TRBJ2-7	TRBD2	CASNDGTSLFSGEQYF	TGTGCCAGCAATGACGGGACTAGCCTGTTTTCGGGGGAGCAGTACTTC
NA	TRBV6-5	TRBJ2-7	TRBD1	CASSWDRGLKGEQYF	TGTGCCAGCAGTTGGGACAGGGGGCTTAAGGGCGAGCAGTACTTC
NA	TRBV30	TRBJ2-1	NA	CAWSVLAEQFF	TGTGCCTGGAGTGTTCTAGCGGAGCAGTTCTTC
NA	TRBV28	TRBJ1-6	NA	CASSPGTRNSPLHF	TGTGCCAGCAGTCCCGGGACGAGGAATTCACCCCTCCACTTT
NA	TRBV21-1	TRBJ2-2	NA	CASSPMKTGVSTGELFF	TGTGCCAGCAGCCCCATGAAGACAGGGGTAAGCACCGGGGAGCTGTTTTTT
NA	TRBV6-1	TRBJ1-4	TRBD1	CASSETGGGNEKLFF	TGTGCCAGCAGTGAAACAGGGGGTGGGAATGAAAAACTGTTTTTT
once	TRBV6-5	TRBJ1-5	TRBD1	CASSSAGTGGQPQHF	TGTGCCAGCAGTTCCGCCGGGACAGGTGGACAGCCCCAGCATTTT
NA	TRBV5-6	TRBJ1-2	NA	CASSLGVRANYGYTF	TGTGCCAGCAGCTTGGGGGTGAGAGCTAACTATGGCTACACCTTC
NA	TRBV29-1	TRBJ1-1	NA	CSVAFWGGWNTEAFF	TGCAGCGTTGCGTTCTGGGGTGGTTGGAACACTGAAGCTTTCTTT
NA	TRBV27	TRBJ2-1	TRBD2	CASSLTGTSAPTNEQFF	TGTGCCAGCAGTTTAACCGGGACTAGCGCTCCAACCAATGAGCAGTTCTTC
NA	TRBV6-1	TRBJ2-1	TRBD2	CASSELAGLYNEQFF	TGTGCCAGCAGTGAACTAGCGGGCCTATACAATGAGCAGTTCTTC
NA	TRBV5-4	TRBJ1-2	NA	CASSHWTDLFGGYTF	TGTGCCAGCAGCCACTGGACAGATCTTTTTGGGGGCTACACCTTC
NA	TRBV7-2	TRBJ1-6	TRBD1	CASSSSPLRDSSPLHF	TGTGCCAGCAGCTCTAGCCCTCTCCGGGACAGTTCACCCCTCCACTTT
NA	TRBV7-6	TRBJ2-7	TRBD1	CASSRVPGQGRYEQYF	TGTGCCAGCAGCCGCGTACCGGGACAGGGGAGGTACGAGCAGTACTTC
NA	TRBV2	TRBJ1-4	NA	CASSVTLQGIISLFF	TGTGCCAGCAGTGTTACCCTTCAGGGTATCATTTCCCTGTTTTTT
NA	TRBV30	TRBJ2-5	TRBD1	CAWTKGTEGTQYF	TGTGCCTGGACCAAGGGGACAGAAGGGACCCAGTACTTC
NA	TRBV5-6	TRBJ2-3	NA	CASSLDRASTDTQYF	TGTGCCAGCAGCTTGGACAGGGCTAGCACAGATACGCAGTATTTT